The 25 T cell receptor beta chains reported below all come from one sample, sequenced in a study of shared clonotypes between healthy human individuals. The protocol was immunoSEQ multiplex PCR, while the TCRdb copy is restricted to in-frame clones and leaves out a portion. Found here are about 1.1 million clones, roughly 80% of them singletons; the top ten hold 0.85% to 1%. Sequenced material: memory CD4+ T cells from PBMCs. Described subset: CD45RA-negative fraction. These receptor sequences come from a young man in good health. Some clones in this sample may be carry-over from other donors' samples.

The chain recombines TRBV2 with TRBJ1-2, with unresolved D. Germline values: CDR1 SNHLY, CDR2 FYNNEI. CDR3 size: 13 residues. Trimming removed 1 base from V and 4 bases from J, with 7 bases in between. The DNA for the CDR3 is TGTGCCAGCAGTGAAGAAAGTTCCTATGGCTACACCTTC. Translating gives CASSEESSYGYTF.

This sequence joins TRBV28 and TRBJ2-2; 9 nucleotides align to TRBD2. This CDR3 has 14 amino acids. Germline CDR1 and CDR2: MDHEN and SYDVKM. Trimming at V came to 6 bases and at J to 4 bases, leaving 3 bases not matched to a gene. The CDR3 nucleotides are TGTGCCAGCAGACTAGCGGGCTCCACCGGGGAGCTGTTTTTT. Translating it yields CASRLAGSTGELFF.

This clone was seen a single time. DNA of the CDR3: TGTGCCAGCAGCCCCAACAGGGCGGCAGATACGCAGTATTTT. Its translation: CASSPNRAADTQYF. The chain uses TRBV27 and TRBJ2-3, with D perhaps TRBD1 (6 bases). The CDR3 is made up of 14 amino acids. V was clipped by 6 bases and J by 4 bases, with 14 bases between them. Germline lookup yields CDR1 MNHEY and CDR2 SMNVEV (reference sequence).

This clone was detected a few times. The rearrangement joins TRBV6-6 to TRBJ2-5, with D perhaps TRBD1 (5 bases). The CDR3 consists of 12 residues. V shed 6 bases and J shed 0 bases, with 5 bases lying between them. CDR1 MNHNY and CDR2 SVGAGI come from the germline V gene (reference sequence). The CDR3 here is CASRDNQETQYF. The CDR3 coding sequence is TGTGCCAGCAGGGACAACCAAGAGACCCAGTACTTC.

The genes are TRBV7-3 and TRBJ2-3; unclear D gene. V was trimmed by 0 bases and J by 9 bases, leaving 10 bases between them. This CDR3 region has 13 residues. CDR1 is SGHTA, CDR2 FQGTGA, per germline. The CDR3 DNA sequence: TGTGCCAGCAGCTTAACGTTAGAGGAAACGCAGTATTTT. Its translation: CASSLTLEETQYF.

This clone was seen only once. The CDR3 here is CASSVGGRGKTEAFF. DNA for the CDR3: TGTGCCAGCAGCGTAGGGGGCAGGGGGAAAACTGAAGCTTTCTTT. The V gene is TRBV9, the J gene TRBJ1-1; TRBD1 agrees at 7 bases. After removal of 0 bases from V and 5 bases from J, the junction contained 7 bases not matched to a gene. CDR1 and CDR2 (germline): SGDLS, YYNGEE. The CDR3 has 15 amino acids.

V and J are TRBV19 and TRBJ1-1; D gene ambiguous. Per germline, CDR1 LNHDA and CDR2 SQIVND (reference sequence). Trimming took 7 bases from V and 1 from J, leaving 16 bases between them. The CDR3 has 15 residues. CDR3 sequence (DNA): TGTGCCAGTACCCCCACTGCGGGAAGGAACACTGAAGCTTTCTTT. Encoded protein: CASTPTAGRNTEAFF. Looking up the rest from reference TRBV19 and TRBJ1-1 gives the full variable domain: DGGITQSPKYLFRKEGQNVTLSCEQNLNHDAMYWYRQDPGQGLRLIYYSQIVNDFQKGDIAEGYSVSREKKESFPLTVTSAQKNPTAFYLCASTPTAGRNTEAFFGQGTRLTVV.

J is TRBJ1-3 and V is TRBV7-2, with 8 bases that match TRBD1. Trimming at V came to 3 bases and at J to 2 bases, leaving 3 bases not matched to a gene. The CDR3 has 15 residues. The V gene's germline CDR1 is SGHTA and CDR2 FQGNSA. The CDR3, as DNA: TGTGCCAGCAGCTTGGACAGGGTGGCTGGAAACACCATATATTTT. Translated: CASSLDRVAGNTIYF.

This rearrangement joins TRBV7-9 to TRBJ2-3; TRBD2 agrees at 8 bases. The length of the CDR3 is 15 residues. V shed 1 base and J 5 bases; nucleotides not matched to a gene: 5. Germline CDR1 and CDR2: SEHNR and FQNEAQ (reference sequence). CDR3 DNA sequence: TGTGCCAGCAGCTTAGGAGCGGGAGTGGGAGATACGCAGTATTTT. This sequence encodes CASSLGAGVGDTQYF.

Notes on this clone: Distinct nucleotide sequences in the sample also encode this CDR3. This chain connects TRBV5-4 to TRBJ2-5; TRBD2 matches 8 bases. Germline V gene data show CDR1 as SGHNT and CDR2 as YYREEE (reference sequence). V gave up 3 bases and J gave up 1 base; unmatched junction bases: 2. This CDR3 region has 14 residues. The CDR3 DNA sequence: TGTGCCAGCAGCTCGGGGGGGTTCCAAGAGACCCAGTACTTC. Translated, it gives CASSSGGFQETQYF.

This chain uses TRBV7-3 with TRBJ2-1, with TRBD2 matching over 12 bases. Germline trimming cut 3 bases from V and 9 bases from J; bases unmatched to any gene: 6. This CDR3 has 15 residues. Per germline, CDR1 SGHTA and CDR2 FQGTGA. The CDR3 spells CASSFRTSGAGEQFF. CDR3 bases: TGTGCCAGCAGCTTCCGGACTAGCGGGGCGGGTGAGCAGTTCTTC.

The chain carries TRBV15 and TRBJ2-7; D may be TRBD2 (5 bases). Germline V lookup: CDR1 LNHNV, CDR2 YYDKDF (reference sequence). There are 16 residues in the CDR3. The V end was cut by 5 bases, the J end by 5 bases, with 22 bases between. The CDR3 DNA follows: TGTGCCACCAGCTCCCTATGGGGAGAGGTCCACCACGAGCAGTACTTC. It translates to CATSSLWGEVHHEQYF.

The table lists this clone with a few counts. The genes are TRBV10-3 and TRBJ1-5; a possible D gene is TRBD1 (5 bases). V lost 2 bases, J lost 1 base, and 18 bases lay in between. This CDR3 region has 18 residues. The germline CDR1 and CDR2 sequences are ENHRY and SYGVKD. Written as DNA, the CDR3 is TGTGCCATCAGTGAGCGGGGCGCCGGCGGGGGGAGCAATCAGCCCCAGCATTTT. This sequence encodes CAISERGAGGGSNQPQHF.

The gene calls are TRBV7-6 and TRBJ1-1; D is unclear. Germline V gives CDR1 SGHVS, CDR2 FNYEAQ. Trimming stripped 1 base from V and 0 bases from J, with 6 bases between. The CDR3 is 14 amino acids. The chain's CDR3 is CASSLEGLNTEAFF. DNA of the CDR3: TGTGCCAGCAGCTTAGAAGGGTTGAACACTGAAGCTTTCTTT. Based on the CDR3 plus reference TRBV7-6 and TRBJ1-1, the full variable domain is GAGVSQSPRYKVTKRGQDVALRCDPISGHVSLYWYRQALGQGPEFLTYFNYEAQQDKSGLPNDRFSAERPEGSISTLTIQRTEQRDSAMYRCASSLEGLNTEAFFGQGTRLTVV.

This chain connects TRBV7-2 to TRBJ2-1, with 8 bases matching TRBD2. The CDR3 sequence is 16 residues long. Looked up from germline, CDR1 is SGHTA and CDR2 is FQGNSA. V lost 6 bases to trimming and J lost 4 bases; unmatched junction nucleotides: 11. This CDR3 reads CASSQPSGSGYNEQFF. DNA for the CDR3: TGTGCCAGCAGTCAGCCAAGCGGGAGCGGGTACAATGAGCAGTTCTTC. The full variable domain, in which reference TRBV7-2 and TRBJ2-1 provide the parts outside the CDR3, is GAGVSQSPSNKVTEKGKDVELRCDPISGHTALYWYRQSLGQGLEFLIYFQGNSAPDKSGLPSDRFSAERTGGSVSTLTIQRTQQEDSAVYLCASSQPSGSGYNEQFFGPGTRLTVL.

This clone was recorded at least ten times. V usage is TRBV2 and J usage is TRBJ1-3, with no clear D. Trimming removed 8 bases at V and 0 bases at J, with 8 bases between. The CDR3 is 13 amino acids. The germline gives CDR1 SNHLY, CDR2 FYNNEI. This CDR3 reads CASLADSGNTIYF. The CDR3 DNA follows: TGTGCCAGCCTCGCAGACTCTGGAAACACCATATATTTT.

V usage is TRBV19 and J usage is TRBJ1-2; 7 nucleotides match TRBD1. The CDR3 loop spans 14 amino acids. Germline V CDR1 and CDR2: LNHDA, SQIVND (reference sequence). V lost 5 bases, J lost 1 base, and 4 bases stayed unmatched. CDR3 amino acids: CASSRQGGNYGYTF. CDR3 coding DNA: TGTGCCAGTAGTCGACAGGGCGGTAACTATGGCTACACCTTC.

The rearrangement links TRBV28 to TRBJ1-5; TRBD1 is a possible D gene (5 bases). This CDR3 comprises 12 residues. CDR1 MDHEN and CDR2 SYDVKM come from the germline V gene. Trimming took 3 bases from V and 8 from J, leaving 8 bases between them. CDR3 sequence reads: CASSLTAKPQHF. The DNA of the CDR3 is TGTGCCAGCAGTTTGACAGCCAAGCCCCAGCATTTT.

V and J are TRBV11-3 and TRBJ2-5, with a tentative D call TRBD2 (5 bases). The tail of the sequence fits TRBJ2-7 better, so the J call may be wrong. This CDR3 contains 13 residues. Germline V gene sequence: CDR1 SGHNT, CDR2 YENEEA. The CDR3 loop is CASSQTRGYEQYF. The DNA of the CDR3 is TGTGCCAGCAGCCAAACCCGGGGCTACGAGCAGTACTTC.

The sample holds many counts of this clone. This sequence joins TRBV27 and TRBJ1-2; TRBD1 is a possible D gene (6 bases). The CDR3 loop spans 16 amino acids. V was cut by 5 bases and J by 4 bases, with 20 bases left in between. Germline V gives CDR1 MNHEY, CDR2 SMNVEV (reference sequence). The CDR3 DNA reads TGTGCCAGCAGTCCCGGGGGGGCGGTCCACCGCTATGGCTACACCTTC. It translates to CASSPGGAVHRYGYTF.

V is TRBV29-1 and J is TRBJ1-1, with 9 bases lining up with TRBD1. The CDR3 runs 14 residues. CDR1 SQVTM and CDR2 ANQGSEA come from the germline V gene. Trimming cost V 3 bases and J 3 bases; bases outside gene matches: 5. The chain's CDR3 is CSVDGDREHTEAFF. Here the CDR3 DNA reads TGCAGCGTTGACGGGGACAGGGAACACACTGAAGCTTTCTTT.

The chain is built from TRBV9 and TRBJ2-3, with a possible D match to TRBD1 (8 bases). Germline CDR1 reads SGDLS; CDR2 reads YYNGEE. The V end was cut by 4 bases, the J end by 1 base, with 16 bases between. The CDR3 is 16 residues long. CDR3 coding DNA: TGTGCCAGCAGCCCAAGGACAGGGAGGGGCACAGATACGCAGTATTTT. This sequence encodes CASSPRTGRGTDTQYF.

The chain is built from TRBV5-4 and TRBJ1-2; a weak D match, TRBD1 (5 bases). Germline values: CDR1 SGHNT, CDR2 YYREEE (reference sequence). Trimming pared 5 bases from V and 0 bases from J, leaving 11 bases between. There are 14 residues in the CDR3. CDR3 in amino acids: CASRHWGANYGYTF. CDR3 nucleotides: TGTGCCAGCAGACATTGGGGGGCTAACTATGGCTACACCTTC.

The chain couples TRBV19 to TRBJ2-7; D is unresolved. The CDR3 extends over 17 amino acids. Trimming left V 3 bases short and J 2 bases short, with 20 bases between. Per the germline V gene, CDR1 is LNHDA and CDR2 is SQIVND (reference sequence). CDR3 DNA sequence: TGTGCCAGTAGTATCTTCCCGAGAGCAGGCAAAACCTACGAGCAGTACTTC. Translated: CASSIFPRAGKTYEQYF.

The chain combines TRBV4-1 with TRBJ2-3; TRBD2 is a possible D gene (6 bases). This CDR3 spans 15 amino acids. Deletions cut 1 base from V and 6 bases from J, with 14 bases between. CDR1 and CDR2 (germline): MGHRA, YSYEKL. The CDR3 DNA is TGCGCCAGCAGCCAAGGGGACTCGGCTACCGATACGCAGTATTTT. It encodes CASSQGDSATDTQYF.